The 21 T cell receptor beta chains in this list originate from one sample, sequenced in a study of T cell responses to AZD1222 COVID-19 vaccine. TCRdb's table, derived via immunoSEQ multiplex PCR, lists solely in-frame clones and lacks some. The repertoire consists of about 120,000 clones, with 91% occurring once and the leading ten covering roughly 4.7%. This sample comprised peripheral blood, obtained on day 0 of AZD1222 vaccination. The source is an adult in good health.

The genes are TRBV4-1 and TRBJ2-5, with 7 bases identical to TRBD1. Germline V lookup: CDR1 MGHRA, CDR2 YSYEKL. CDR3 length: 19 residues. The V and J ends lost 0 bases and 5 bases, in that order; junction bases with no gene match: 18. DNA for the CDR3: TGCGCCAGCAGCCAAGATTCCCTGCAAGGGCAGGGGGTAGGGGAGACCCAGTACTTC. It encodes CASSQDSLQGQGVGETQYF.

This chain links TRBV10-3 with TRBJ2-3; possible D gene TRBD1, 5 bases. This CDR3 spans 14 amino acids. Germline CDR1 and CDR2: ENHRY and SYGVKD. Trimming pared 3 bases from V and 6 bases from J, leaving 13 bases between. CDR3 loop: CAISEKGPWDTQYF. CDR3 DNA sequence: TGTGCCATCAGTGAAAAGGGGCCCTGGGATACGCAGTATTTT.

CDR3 loop: CASSGDGNEKLFF. The CDR3 DNA reads TGTGCCAGCAGCGGGGACGGCAATGAAAAACTGTTTTTT. V is TRBV5-6 and J is TRBJ1-4; D is perhaps TRBD1 (5 bases). The CDR3 loop spans 13 amino acids. The germline V gene has CDR1 SGHDT and CDR2 YYEEEE. Trimming took 4 bases from V and 5 from J, leaving 9 bases between them.

The V gene is TRBV24-1, the J gene TRBJ2-3, with D maybe TRBD1 (6 bases). Germline values: CDR1 KGHDR, CDR2 SFDVKD. Trimming shortened V by 4 bases and J by 3 bases, and 10 bases separated the two germline ends. The CDR3 runs to 14 residues. CDR3 nucleotides: TGTGCCACCAGTGAACAGGGAAGGACAGATACGCAGTATTTT. Amino acid sequence: CATSEQGRTDTQYF.

The chain uses TRBV5-4 and TRBJ2-5; no firm D call. The CDR3 has 14 amino acids. Germline CDR1 SGHNT, CDR2 YYREEE (reference sequence). Between the trimmed V and J ends, which lost 5 bases and 2 bases, there was a span of 13 bases. The CDR3 nucleotides read TGTGCCAGCAGTCAACAGACAAGGCAAGAGACCCAGTACTTC. Protein product: CASSQQTRQETQYF.

The chain employs TRBV7-3 and TRBJ1-1; 8 positions agree with TRBD1. The V and J ends lost 4 bases and 11 bases, in that order; junction bases with no gene match: 9. The CDR3 has 13 amino acids. Germline assignment: CDR1 SGHTA and CDR2 FQGTGA. In nucleotides, the CDR3 is TGTGCCAGCAGCTCCCTACCAGGGGGCCTGGCTTTCTTT. Its protein is CASSSLPGGLAFF.

To note about this clone: Distinct nucleotide sequences in the sample also encode this CDR3. This chain joins TRBV11-3 and TRBJ2-7; D might be TRBD1 or TRBD2, each matching 5 bases. In germline, CDR1 is SGHNT, CDR2 YENEEA. Trimming stripped 6 bases from V and 4 bases from J, with 13 bases between. The CDR3 is made up of 13 amino acids. The CDR3 reads CASSKGTDYEQYF. DNA of the CDR3: TGTGCCAGCAGTAAAGGGACGGATTACGAGCAGTACTTC.

V is TRBV3-1 (or the pseudogene TRBV3-2) and J is TRBJ2-7; D might be TRBD1 (6 bases). Per the germline V gene, CDR1 is LGHDT and CDR2 is YNNKEL (reference sequence). The ends were cut back, 4 bases at V and 3 bases at J, with 13 bases in the middle. CDR3 length: 14 amino acids. In DNA, the CDR3 is TGTGCCAGCAGCCGCGGACAGAGAGTCTACGAGCAGTACTTC. Translated: CASSRGQRVYEQYF.

In nucleotides, the CDR3 is TGTGCCAGCAGCTTAGCAGCAGGGGGCTATGGCTACACCTTC. Its translation is CASSLAAGGYGYTF. The V call is TRBV7-9, the J call TRBJ1-2, with 7 bases fitting TRBD1. The V and J ends lost 0 bases and 4 bases, in that order; junction bases with no gene match: 2. The CDR3 is made up of 14 amino acids. The germline gives CDR1 SEHNR, CDR2 FQNEAQ (reference sequence).

The rearrangement joins TRBV30 to TRBJ2-2; tentative D call: TRBD1 (5 bases). The V end lost 2 bases, the J end lost 4 bases, and 8 bases lay between the germline ends. The germline V gene encodes CDR1 GTSNPN and CDR2 SVGIG (reference sequence). This CDR3 is built from 13 residues. CDR3 coding DNA: TGTGCCTGGAGTATTCAGGGCACCGGGGAGCTGTTTTTT. As protein: CAWSIQGTGELFF.

This clone was found once. The V and J genes are TRBV7-6 and TRBJ1-5; possibly TRBD1 for D (6 bases). Germline lookup yields CDR1 SGHVS and CDR2 FNYEAQ. This CDR3 comprises 18 residues. V lost 5 bases, J lost 5 bases, and 25 bases lay in between. The CDR3 sequence: CASSPRGAGSQYDQPQHF. In DNA, the CDR3 is TGTGCCAGCAGCCCTCGGGGGGCAGGGTCACAGTATGATCAGCCCCAGCATTTT.

V and J are TRBV9 and TRBJ1-3; D unclear. Per germline, CDR1 SGDLS and CDR2 YYNGEE. This CDR3 region has 17 residues. The V and J ends lost 0 bases and 0 bases respectively, with 13 bases between them. The CDR3 coding sequence is TGTGCCAGCAGCGTAGGGTCGCAGGTCTACTCTGGAAACACCATATATTTT. It specifies CASSVGSQVYSGNTIYF.

The CDR3 DNA reads TGTGCCAGCAGTGGATACGGGAACACTGAAGCTTTCTTT. Translated, it gives CASSGYGNTEAFF. V gene TRBV6-2 or TRBV6-3 combines with J gene TRBJ1-1; D is undetermined. The CDR3 spans 13 residues. Trimming took 5 bases from V and 1 from J, leaving 8 bases between them. Germline CDR1 MNHEY, CDR2 SVGEGT.

Worth noting for this clone: One end of the junction fails to match germline, which may point to a read error. This chain joins TRBV13 and TRBJ2-1; TRBD1 matches 7 bases. The germline V gene encodes CDR1 PRHDT and CDR2 FYEKMQ (reference sequence). The CDR3 totals 16 residues. CDR3 nucleotide sequence: TGTGCCAGCAACTTATTCGGGACAGATCCCTACAATGAGCAGTTCTTC. It is translated as CASNLFGTDPYNEQFF.

The genes are TRBV6-6 and TRBJ1-6; 8 positions match TRBD1. Germline V gene lookup returns CDR1 MNHNY and CDR2 SVGAGI (reference sequence). This CDR3 comprises 15 residues. V shed 7 bases and J 6 bases; nucleotides not matched to a gene: 8. The CDR3, as DNA: TGTGCCAGCACCTTCAGGGGGCGAGCTAATTCACCCCTCCACTTT. It specifies CASTFRGRANSPLHF.

This clone was detected once. The chain is built from TRBV6-5 and TRBJ2-1, with a tentative D call TRBD1 (5 bases). V lost 2 bases, J lost 1 base, and 9 bases lay in between. CDR1 and CDR2 (germline): MNHEY, SVGAGI. This CDR3 is built from 15 residues. CDR3 sequence: CASSYGQGSYNEQFF. The CDR3 bases are TGTGCCAGCAGTTACGGGCAGGGTTCCTACAATGAGCAGTTCTTC.

CDR3 nucleotides: TGTGCCAGCAGTTTCCTTGGGGTACCCTACGAGCAGTACTTC. Its protein is CASSFLGVPYEQYF. J is TRBJ2-7 and V is TRBV27; D unclear. V was trimmed by 3 bases and J by 2 bases, leaving 11 bases between them. This CDR3 has 14 amino acids. CDR1 and CDR2 from the germline V gene are MNHEY and SMNVEV (reference sequence).

This chain uses TRBV9 with TRBJ2-3, with 8 bases aligning to TRBD1. Unmatched junction bases numbered 6, after V lost 0 bases and J lost 3 bases. Germline CDR1 is SGDLS and CDR2 is YYNGEE. CDR3 length equals 16 residues. The CDR3 loop is CASSVAPDRATDTQYF. CDR3 in DNA: TGTGCCAGCAGCGTAGCCCCGGACAGGGCGACAGATACGCAGTATTTT.

This clone has a single count. The chain combines TRBV6-5 with TRBJ2-6, with TRBD1 matching over 9 bases. The V gene's germline CDR1 is MNHEY and CDR2 SVGAGI. Trimming cost V 6 bases and J 1 base; bases outside gene matches: 1. The length of the CDR3 is 15 residues. CDR3 loop: CASSGQGSGANVLTF. The CDR3, as DNA: TGTGCCAGCAGCGGACAGGGGTCTGGGGCCAACGTCCTGACTTTC.

The gene calls are TRBV19 and TRBJ2-6; TRBD1 aligns across 10 bases. Germline CDR1 and CDR2: LNHDA and SQIVND (reference sequence). This CDR3 comprises 16 residues. The V and J ends lost 6 bases and 2 bases, in that order; junction bases with no gene match: 4. The CDR3 region is CASRGQGKAGANVLTF. The CDR3 nucleotides are TGTGCCAGTAGGGGACAGGGGAAGGCTGGGGCCAACGTCCTGACTTTC.

With respect to this clone: This same CDR3 is encoded by further DNA sequences in the sample. The genes are TRBV28 and TRBJ2-1; tentative D call: TRBD2 (7 bases). Deletions cut 6 bases from V and 0 bases from J, with 18 bases between. The CDR3 extends over 17 amino acids. Germline CDR1 and CDR2: MDHEN and SYDVKM. CDR3 in DNA: TGTGCCAGCAGCCTCCGGGGGGCAGGGTCCTCCTACAATGAGCAGTTCTTC. Its translation is CASSLRGAGSSYNEQFF.